This record covers a single T cell receptor (beta chain). Its antigen remains unknown. The entry originates in a study of T cells in localized non-small cell lung cancer. The data were produced by immunoSEQ multiplex PCR, yet TCRdb's version contains in-frame clones alone and is incomplete. The sample contains about 78,000 clones, approximately 85% of which appear only once. The CDR3 contains 15 residues. V gave up 5 bases and J gave up 0 bases, with 12 bases separating them. Germline values: CDR1 LNHDA, CDR2 SQIVND (reference sequence). General study findings and limits: Among the tissues sampled, uninvolved adjacent lung had the highest T cell clonality, above tumor. In adjacent lung appeared a median approximately 61 of the top 100 tumor clones. Higher T cell density in the blood was associated with longer overall survival, whereas higher adjacent-lung clonality associated with shorter survival.

The sequences come from peripheral blood, collected before any cancer treatment. The chain uses TRBV19 and TRBJ2-3; no definite D call. The TCR originated in a man aged 40 to 75 with stage I lung adenocarcinoma. Here the CDR3 reads CASSLAATSTDTQYF. As DNA, the CDR3 is TGTGCCAGTAGTTTGGCGGCCACTAGCACAGATACGCAGTATTTT. The complete variable domain, with remaining parts taken from reference TRBV19 and TRBJ2-3, reads DGGITQSPKYLFRKEGQNVTLSCEQNLNHDAMYWYRQDPGQGLRLIYYSQIVNDFQKGDIAEGYSVSREKKESFPLTVTSAQKNPTAFYLCASSLAATSTDTQYFGPGTRLTVL.